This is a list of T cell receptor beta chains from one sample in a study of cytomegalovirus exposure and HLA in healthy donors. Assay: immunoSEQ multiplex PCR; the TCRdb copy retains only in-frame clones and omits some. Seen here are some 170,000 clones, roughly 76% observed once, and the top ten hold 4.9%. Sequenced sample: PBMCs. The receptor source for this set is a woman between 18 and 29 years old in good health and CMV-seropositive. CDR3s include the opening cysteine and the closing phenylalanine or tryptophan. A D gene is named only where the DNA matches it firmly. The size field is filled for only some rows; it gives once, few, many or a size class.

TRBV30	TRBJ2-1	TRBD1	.	CAWTDRGYEQFF	TGTGCCTGGACCGACAGGGGGTATGAGCAGTTCTTC
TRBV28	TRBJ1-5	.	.	CASSDTGSNQPQHF	TGTGCCAGCAGCGACACAGGGAGCAATCAGCCCCAGCATTTT
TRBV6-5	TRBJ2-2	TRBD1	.	CATRDRGTTGELFF	TGTGCCACACGCGACAGGGGAACCACCGGGGAGCTGTTTTTT
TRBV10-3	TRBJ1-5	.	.	CATSDLGDNQPQHF	TGTGCCACAAGCGACTTAGGGGACAATCAGCCCCAGCATTTT
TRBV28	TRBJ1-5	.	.	CASSTGGDQPQHF	TGTGCCAGCAGCACGGGGGGGGATCAGCCCCAGCATTTT
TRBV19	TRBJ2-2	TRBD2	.	CASSRTSGGTGELFF	TGTGCCAGTAGCCGGACTAGCGGGGGCACCGGGGAGCTGTTTTTT
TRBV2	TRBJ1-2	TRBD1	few	CASSTGQVLYGYTF	TGTGCCAGCAGCACCGGACAGGTCCTCTATGGCTACACCTTC
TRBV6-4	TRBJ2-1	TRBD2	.	CASSDIAGVHNEQFF	TGTGCCAGCAGTGATATAGCGGGGGTGCACAATGAGCAGTTCTTC
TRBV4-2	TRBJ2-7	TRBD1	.	CASSQTSGTVYEQYF	TGTGCCAGCAGCCAGACTTCCGGGACAGTTTACGAGCAGTACTTC
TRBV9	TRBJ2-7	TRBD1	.	CASSARGQGNEQYF	TGTGCCAGCAGCGCCAGGGGGCAGGGAAACGAGCAGTACTTC
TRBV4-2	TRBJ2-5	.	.	CASSHGQGRETQYF	TGTGCCAGCAGCCATGGTCAGGGGAGGGAAACCCAGTACTTC
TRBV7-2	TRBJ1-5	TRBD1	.	CASSPMGQGTPQHF	TGTGCCAGCAGCCCTATGGGACAGGGAACCCCCCAGCATTTT
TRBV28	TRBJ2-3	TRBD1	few	CASSPGGIDTQYF	TGTGCCAGCAGTCCAGGGGGCATAGATACGCAGTATTTT
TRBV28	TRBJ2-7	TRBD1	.	CASSPTGGYIDEQYF	TGTGCCAGCAGTCCAACAGGGGGCTATATCGACGAGCAGTACTTC
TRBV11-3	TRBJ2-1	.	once	CASSLRGPQFF	TGTGCCAGCAGCTTGCGGGGGCCCCAGTTCTTC
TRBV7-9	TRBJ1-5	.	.	CASSLTDRIDQPQHF	TGTGCCAGCAGCTTAACAGACAGGATCGATCAGCCCCAGCATTTT
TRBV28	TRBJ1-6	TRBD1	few	CASTPGGQGKSPLHF	TGTGCCAGCACCCCAGGGGGACAGGGGAAATCACCCCTCCACTTT
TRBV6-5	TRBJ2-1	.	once	CASGRDYTYNEQFF	TGTGCCAGCGGCCGAGACTACACCTACAATGAGCAGTTCTTC
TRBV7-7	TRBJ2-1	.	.	CASSSLPGVSGYNEQFF	TGTGCCAGCAGCTCACTCCCGGGGGTATCGGGTTACAATGAGCAGTTCTTC
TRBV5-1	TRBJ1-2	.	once	CASSLAPTPLGYTF	TGCGCCAGCAGCTTGGCCCCGACACCGTTAGGCTACACCTTC
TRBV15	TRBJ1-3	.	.	CATSRDGGNGNTIYF	TGTGCCACCAGCAGAGATGGAGGGAACGGAAACACCATATATTTT
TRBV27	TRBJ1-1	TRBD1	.	CASSRTGINTEAFF	TGTGCCAGCAGCCGGACAGGTATTAACACTGAAGCTTTCTTT
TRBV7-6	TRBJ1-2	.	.	CASSLLEVNYGYTF	TGTGCCAGCAGCTTATTAGAGGTGAACTATGGCTACACCTTC
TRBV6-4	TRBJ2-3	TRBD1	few	CASKPGTGDADTQYF	TGTGCCAGCAAACCCGGGACAGGGGACGCAGATACGCAGTATTTT
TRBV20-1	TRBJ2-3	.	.	CSTGHDTQYF	TGCAGTACGGGACACGATACGCAGTATTTT
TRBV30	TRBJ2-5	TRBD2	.	CAWSGTSGPQETQYF	TGTGCCTGGAGTGGAACTAGCGGGCCCCAAGAGACCCAGTACTTC
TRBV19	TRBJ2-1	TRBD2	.	CATEGVAGDNEQFF	TGTGCCACTGAGGGGGTAGCGGGGGACAATGAGCAGTTCTTC
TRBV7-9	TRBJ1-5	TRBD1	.	CASSLGTGWNQPQHF	TGTGCCAGCAGCCTCGGGACAGGGTGGAATCAGCCCCAGCATTTT
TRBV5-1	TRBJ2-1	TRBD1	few	CASSPSRTGSNEQFF	TGCGCCAGCAGCCCCTCCAGGACAGGCTCGAATGAGCAGTTCTTC
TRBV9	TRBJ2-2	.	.	CASSVGNTGELFF	TGTGCCAGCAGCGTTGGCAACACCGGGGAGCTGTTTTTT
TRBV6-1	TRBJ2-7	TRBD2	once	CAGRLGLAGGYEQYF	TGTGCCGGCAGACTCGGACTAGCGGGGGGTTACGAGCAGTACTTC
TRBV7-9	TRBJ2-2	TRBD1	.	CASSPTGGPNTGELFF	TGTGCCAGCAGCCCCACAGGGGGTCCCAACACCGGGGAGCTGTTTTTT
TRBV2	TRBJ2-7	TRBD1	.	CASSDISFGDREHEQYF	TGTGCCAGCAGTGATATTTCGTTTGGGGACAGGGAACACGAGCAGTACTTC
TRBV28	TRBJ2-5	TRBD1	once	CASRYGQGAGETQYF	TGTGCCAGCAGATATGGACAGGGGGCGGGAGAGACCCAGTACTTC